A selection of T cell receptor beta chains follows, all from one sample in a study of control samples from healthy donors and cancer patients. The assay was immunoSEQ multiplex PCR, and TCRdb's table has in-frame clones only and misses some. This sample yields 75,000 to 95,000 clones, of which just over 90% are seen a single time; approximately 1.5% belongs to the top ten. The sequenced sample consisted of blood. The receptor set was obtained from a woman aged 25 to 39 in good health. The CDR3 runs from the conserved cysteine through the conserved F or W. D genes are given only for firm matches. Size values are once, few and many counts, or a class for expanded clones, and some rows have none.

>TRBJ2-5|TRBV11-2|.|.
CASSFHHAPKGETQYF
TGTGCCAGCAGCTTTCATCATGCCCCTAAAGGAGAGACCCAGTACTTC
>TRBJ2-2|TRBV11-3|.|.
CASSIGTANTGELFF
TGTGCCAGCAGCATAGGGACGGCGAACACCGGGGAGCTGTTTTTT
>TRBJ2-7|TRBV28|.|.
CASSFLTLPGEQYF
TGTGCCAGCAGTTTTCTCACCCTTCCGGGGGAGCAGTACTTC
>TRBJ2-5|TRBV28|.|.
CASSALGGPRETQYF
TGTGCCAGCAGCGCCCTGGGGGGGCCCCGGGAGACCCAGTACTTC
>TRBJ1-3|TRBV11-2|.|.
CASSLAGLGNTIYF
TGTGCCAGCAGCTTAGCAGGCCTGGGAAACACCATATATTTT
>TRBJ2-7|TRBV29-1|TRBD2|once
CSVEGPTAGTHSYEQYF
TGCAGCGTTGAAGGTCCAACAGCGGGAACCCATTCCTACGAGCAGTACTTC
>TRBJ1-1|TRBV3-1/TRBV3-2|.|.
CASSRYLGGWTEAFF
TGTGCCAGCAGCCGCTATCTGGGGGGTTGGACTGAAGCTTTCTTT
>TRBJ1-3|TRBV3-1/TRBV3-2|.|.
CASSPNSRNTIYF
TGTGCCAGCAGCCCCAACTCGAGAAACACCATATATTTT
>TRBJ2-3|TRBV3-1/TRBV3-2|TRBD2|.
CASSQSLRGGSTDTQYF
TGTGCCAGCAGCCAAAGCCTGCGGGGGGGGAGCACAGATACGCAGTATTTT
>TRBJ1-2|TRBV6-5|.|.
CASRKGLYGYTF
TGTGCCAGCAGGAAAGGACTTTATGGCTACACCTTC
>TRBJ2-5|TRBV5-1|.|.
CASSFNGGAGETQYF
TGCGCCAGCAGCTTCAACGGAGGAGCAGGGGAGACCCAGTACTTC
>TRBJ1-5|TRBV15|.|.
CATSRDPGGNQPQHF
TGTGCCACCAGCAGAGATCCAGGGGGCAATCAGCCCCAGCATTTT
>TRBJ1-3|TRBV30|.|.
CAWSIASSGNTIYF
TGTGCCTGGAGTATAGCGAGCTCTGGAAACACCATATATTTT
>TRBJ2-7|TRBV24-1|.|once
CATSGTALGEQYF
TGTGCCACCAGTGGAACCGCCCTAGGGGAGCAGTACTTC
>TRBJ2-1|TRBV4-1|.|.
CASSPATLGVVRDEQFF
TGCGCCAGCAGCCCAGCAACCCTAGGAGTGGTTCGGGATGAGCAGTTCTTC
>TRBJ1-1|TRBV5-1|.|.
CASHTGWGTEAFF
TGCGCCAGCCACACAGGGTGGGGCACTGAAGCTTTCTTT
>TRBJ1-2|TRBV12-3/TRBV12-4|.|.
CASSFSGNYGYTF
TGTGCCAGCAGTTTTAGCGGGAACTATGGCTACACCTTC
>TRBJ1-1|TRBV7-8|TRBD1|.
CASSKRTGADTEAFF
TGTGCCAGCAGCAAACGGACAGGGGCGGACACTGAAGCTTTCTTT
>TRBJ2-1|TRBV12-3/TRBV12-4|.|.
CASSLDSYNEQFF
TGTGCCAGCAGTTTAGACAGCTACAATGAGCAGTTCTTC
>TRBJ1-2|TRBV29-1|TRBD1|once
CSGTRRTGEFLLYTF
TGCAGCGGGACCAGGAGGACAGGGGAGTTTCTACTCTACACCTTC
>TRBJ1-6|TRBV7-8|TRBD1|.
CASSPRTGLNSPLHF
TGTGCCAGCAGCCCGAGGACAGGGCTGAATTCACCCCTCCACTTT
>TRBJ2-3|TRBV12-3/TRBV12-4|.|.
CASSLATDTQYF
TGTGCCAGCAGTTTAGCCACAGATACGCAGTATTTT
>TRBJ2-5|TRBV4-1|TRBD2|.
CASSATGGVETQYF
TGCGCCAGCAGCGCTACGGGGGGGGTAGAGACCCAGTACTTC
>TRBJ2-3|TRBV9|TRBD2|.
CASSVDGGTNYLTDTQYF
TGTGCCAGCAGCGTAGACGGGGGGACGAACTACCTCACAGATACGCAGTATTTT
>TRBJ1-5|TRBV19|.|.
CASSTRGGLIQPQHF
TGTGCCAGTAGTACCAGAGGGGGGCTCATACAGCCCCAGCATTTT
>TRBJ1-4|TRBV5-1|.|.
CASSLVGGREEKLFF
TGCGCCAGCAGCTTGGTGGGGGGCCGTGAAGAAAAACTGTTTTTT
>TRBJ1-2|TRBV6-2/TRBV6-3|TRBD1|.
CASSYSIGGFDGDRGFYGYTF
TGTGCCAGCAGTTACTCGATCGGCGGATTTGATGGGGACAGGGGTTTCTATGGCTACACCTTC
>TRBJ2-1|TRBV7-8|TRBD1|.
CASSPLSPRQGLNNEQFF
TGTGCCAGCAGCCCTCTCTCCCCTCGACAGGGGTTGAACAATGAGCAGTTCTTC
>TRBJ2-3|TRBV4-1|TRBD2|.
CASSPPLAGASISDTQYF
TGCGCCAGCAGCCCCCCACTAGCGGGAGCTTCCATTTCAGATACGCAGTATTTT
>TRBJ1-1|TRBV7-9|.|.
CASSSLEWRTEAFF
TGTGCCAGCAGCTCCTTAGAATGGAGAACTGAAGCTTTCTTT
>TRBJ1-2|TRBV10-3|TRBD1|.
CAISETGQGPVNYGYTF
TGTGCCATCAGTGAGACCGGACAGGGACCTGTTAACTATGGCTACACCTTC